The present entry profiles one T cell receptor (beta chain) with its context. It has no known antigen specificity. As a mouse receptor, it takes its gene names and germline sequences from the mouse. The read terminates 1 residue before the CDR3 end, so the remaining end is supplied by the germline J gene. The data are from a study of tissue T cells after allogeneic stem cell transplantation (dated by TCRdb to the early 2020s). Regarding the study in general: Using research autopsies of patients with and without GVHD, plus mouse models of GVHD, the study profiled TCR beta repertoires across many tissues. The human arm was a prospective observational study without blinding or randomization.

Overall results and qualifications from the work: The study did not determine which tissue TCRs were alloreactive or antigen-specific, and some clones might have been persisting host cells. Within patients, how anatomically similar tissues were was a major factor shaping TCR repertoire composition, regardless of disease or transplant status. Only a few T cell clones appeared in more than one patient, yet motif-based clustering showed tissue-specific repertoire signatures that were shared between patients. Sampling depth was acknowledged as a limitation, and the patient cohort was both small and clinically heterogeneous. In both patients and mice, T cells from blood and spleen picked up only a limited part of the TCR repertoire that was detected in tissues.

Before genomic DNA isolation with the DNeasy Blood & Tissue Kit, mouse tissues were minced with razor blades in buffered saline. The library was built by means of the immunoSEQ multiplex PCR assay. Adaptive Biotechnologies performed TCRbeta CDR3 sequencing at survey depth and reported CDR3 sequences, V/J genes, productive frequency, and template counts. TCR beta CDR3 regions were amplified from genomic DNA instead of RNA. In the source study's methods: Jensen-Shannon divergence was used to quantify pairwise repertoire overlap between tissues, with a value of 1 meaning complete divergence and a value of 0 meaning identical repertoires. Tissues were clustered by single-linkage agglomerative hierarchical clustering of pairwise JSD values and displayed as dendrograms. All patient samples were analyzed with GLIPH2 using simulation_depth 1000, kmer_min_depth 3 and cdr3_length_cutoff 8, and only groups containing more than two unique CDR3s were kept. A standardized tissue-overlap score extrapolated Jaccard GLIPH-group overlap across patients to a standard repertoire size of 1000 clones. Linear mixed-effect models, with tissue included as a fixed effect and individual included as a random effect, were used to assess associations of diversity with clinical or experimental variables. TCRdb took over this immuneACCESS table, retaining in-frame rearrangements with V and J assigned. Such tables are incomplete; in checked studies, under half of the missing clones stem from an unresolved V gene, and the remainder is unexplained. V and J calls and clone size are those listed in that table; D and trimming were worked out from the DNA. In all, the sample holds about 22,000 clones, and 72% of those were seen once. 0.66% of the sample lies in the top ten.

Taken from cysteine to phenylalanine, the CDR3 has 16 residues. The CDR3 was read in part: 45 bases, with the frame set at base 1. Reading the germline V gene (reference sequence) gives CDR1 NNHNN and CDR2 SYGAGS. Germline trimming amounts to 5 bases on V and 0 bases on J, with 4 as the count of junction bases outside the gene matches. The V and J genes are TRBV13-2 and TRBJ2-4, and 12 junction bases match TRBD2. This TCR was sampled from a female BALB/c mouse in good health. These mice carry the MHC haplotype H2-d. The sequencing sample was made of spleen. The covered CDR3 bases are TGTGCCAGCGGCCCCGGGACTGGGGGGAGTCAAAACACCTTGTAC. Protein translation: CASGPGTGGSQNTLY. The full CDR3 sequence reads CASGPGTGGSQNTLYF.